The 8 T cell receptor beta chains given below trace back to one sample, sequenced in a study of T cells in localized non-small cell lung cancer. Assay: immunoSEQ multiplex PCR; the TCRdb copy retains only in-frame clones and omits some. Of some 140,000 clones in the sample, around 92% were seen once. Sample: peripheral blood, taken before any cancer treatment. Receptor source: a female donor of 60 years or more with stage I lung adenocarcinoma.

The chain uses TRBV18 and TRBJ2-2, with D possibly being TRBD2 (6 bases). The CDR3 has 16 amino acids. Germline values: CDR1 KGHSH, CDR2 LQKENI. V gave up 4 bases and J gave up 0 bases, with 12 bases separating them. The CDR3 is CASSHRDSTNTGELFF. As DNA, the CDR3 is TGTGCCAGCTCACATCGGGACTCGACGAACACCGGGGAGCTGTTTTTT.

In this sample, this clone turned up once. The chain joins TRBV29-1 to TRBJ2-3; the D gene could be TRBD1 or TRBD2 (6 bases each). This CDR3 comprises 14 residues. V was shortened by 7 bases and J by 2 bases, with 16 bases between the two germline ends. Germline lookup yields CDR1 SQVTM and CDR2 ANQGSEA. CDR3 bases: TGCAGCGCCCCGGAAGGGGGGAACACAGATACGCAGTATTTT. Protein: CSAPEGGNTDTQYF.

This clone was detected only once. This rearrangement joins TRBV28 to TRBJ1-1, with TRBD1 matching over 7 bases. CDR1 is MDHEN, CDR2 SYDVKM, per germline. The V gene end was trimmed by 4 bases and the J gene end by 3 bases; junction bases not matched to a gene: 14. The CDR3 runs to 17 residues. CDR3 loop: CASSSRPGTASHTEAFF. CDR3 sequence (DNA): TGTGCCAGCAGTTCGCGCCCCGGGACAGCTTCCCACACTGAAGCTTTCTTT.

V is TRBV5-4 and J is TRBJ1-1; D call uncertain. V was trimmed by 3 bases and J by 1 base, leaving 13 bases between them. The CDR3 has 15 residues. Germline CDR1 SGHNT, CDR2 YYREEE (reference sequence). CDR3 residues: CASSSPLTGNTEAFF. The CDR3 DNA follows: TGTGCCAGCAGCTCGCCCCTTACTGGGAACACTGAAGCTTTCTTT.

This clone was found a few times. This chain connects TRBV19 to TRBJ1-1, with 7 bases identical to TRBD1. The CDR3 length is 14 residues. J lost 0 bases, V lost 4 bases, and 2 bases had no gene match. From germline, CDR1 is LNHDA and CDR2 SQIVND (reference sequence). CDR3 amino acids: CASSTTGVNTEAFF. CDR3 bases: TGTGCCAGTAGTACTACAGGGGTGAACACTGAAGCTTTCTTT. Filled out from reference TRBV19 and TRBJ1-1, the complete variable domain reads DGGITQSPKYLFRKEGQNVTLSCEQNLNHDAMYWYRQDPGQGLRLIYYSQIVNDFQKGDIAEGYSVSREKKESFPLTVTSAQKNPTAFYLCASSTTGVNTEAFFGQGTRLTVV.

The chain is built from TRBV4-1 and TRBJ2-3; no reliable D call. This CDR3 comprises 15 residues. V lost 2 bases and J lost 5, with 14 bases in between. CDR1 is MGHRA and CDR2 is YSYEKL in the germline V gene. This CDR3 reads CASSQLGIGIDTQYF. In nucleotides, the CDR3 is TGCGCCAGCAGCCAACTTGGGATTGGGATAGATACGCAGTATTTT.

This clone is a singleton in its sample. The chain recombines TRBV5-8 with TRBJ1-2; D is possibly TRBD1 (5 bases). The CDR3 consists of 15 residues. The germline CDR1 and CDR2 sequences are SGHTS and YDEGEE. V gave up 0 bases and J gave up 4 bases, with 13 bases separating them. CDR3 in DNA: TGTGCCAGCAGCTTGGCGGAGACAGTACCCTATGGCTACACCTTC. Amino acids: CASSLAETVPYGYTF.

V gene TRBV10-3 combines with J gene TRBJ2-7; 11 nucleotides agree with TRBD1. With 6 bases clipped from V and 4 bases from J, the junction kept 5 bases outside the gene matches. The V gene's germline CDR1 is ENHRY and CDR2 SYGVKD. CDR3 length: 14 amino acids. The CDR3 loop reads CAIRSDRGQYEQYF. DNA of the CDR3: TGTGCCATCAGATCGGACAGGGGGCAGTACGAGCAGTACTTC.